Each of the 12 T cell receptor beta chains below was sequenced from the same sample in a study of CD8 T cell repertoires and HIV-1 epitope variants. The assay was immunoSEQ multiplex PCR, and TCRdb's table has in-frame clones only and misses some. The sample records about 2,500 clones, approximately 61% being singletons. The antigens for these receptors are not known. The sequenced sample was cultured CD8+ T cells derived from PBMCs. These receptors were collected from a male donor with HIV.

This clone showed up just once. This chain joins TRBV7-9 and TRBJ2-3; 7 bases map to TRBD2. CDR3 size: 17 residues. Per germline, CDR1 SEHNR and CDR2 FQNEAQ (reference sequence). With 5 bases clipped from V and 1 base from J, the junction kept 12 bases outside the gene matches. CDR3 DNA: TGTGCCAGCAGCCCGGGGGGTGGGGGAGCTGGCACAGATACGCAGTATTTT. Translated: CASSPGGGGAGTDTQYF.

The chain carries TRBV28 and TRBJ1-5, with a possible D match to TRBD1 (6 bases). Germline V gene lookup returns CDR1 MDHEN and CDR2 SYDVKM. V was pared by 5 bases and J by 0 bases, with 17 bases between. The CDR3 spans 17 residues. Written as DNA, the CDR3 is TGTGCCAGCAGTACTTATACAGGGAGTATTAGCAATCAGCCCCAGCATTTT. Translation: CASSTYTGSISNQPQHF.

The chain combines TRBV5-1 with TRBJ1-1, with TRBD1 matching over 7 bases. The CDR3 contains 17 residues. CDR1 and CDR2 from the germline V gene are SGHRS and YFSETQ. The J segment lost 5 bases and the V segment lost 3 bases, leaving 16 bases of the junction unmatched. As DNA, the CDR3 is TGCGCCAGCAGCTCGGGCGTAGGGGGCCCGGGGGGAACTGAAGCTTTCTTT. This gives the protein CASSSGVGGPGGTEAFF.

In its sample, this clone was seen a few times. The rearrangement uses TRBV9 and TRBJ1-2; D gene unclear. CDR3 length: 15 amino acids. V was trimmed by 4 bases and J by 8 bases, leaving 21 bases between them. Germline V gene lookup returns CDR1 SGDLS and CDR2 YYNGEE. CDR3 in DNA: TGTGCCAGCAGCCTTCGGTCGCAGGATCCTATGGGCTACACCTTC. Translating gives CASSLRSQDPMGYTF.

This clone was counted only a few times. J is TRBJ2-7 and V is TRBV7-9; TRBD1 matches at 8 bases. Germline V lookup: CDR1 SEHNR, CDR2 FQNEAQ (reference sequence). V lost 2 bases, J lost 4 bases, and 4 bases stayed unmatched. The CDR3 covers 14 residues. CDR3 loop: CASSLQGARYEQYF. CDR3 nucleotide sequence: TGTGCCAGCAGCTTACAGGGGGCGCGGTACGAGCAGTACTTC.

V gene TRBV5-1 combines with J gene TRBJ2-1; 12 bases agree with TRBD2. CDR3 length equals 20 residues. After removal of 1 base from V and 0 bases from J, the junction contained 11 bases not matched to a gene. Per germline, CDR1 SGHRS and CDR2 YFSETQ. The CDR3 region has the DNA TGCGCCAGCAGCTTGTATGGGGGAACTAGCGGGAGGTCCTCCTACAATGAGCAGTTCTTC. Encoded protein: CASSLYGGTSGRSSYNEQFF.

This rearrangement joins TRBV5-6 to TRBJ2-3, with D unclear. The CDR3 loop spans 13 amino acids. V was cut by 1 base and J by 1 base, with 4 bases left in between. Per germline, CDR1 SGHDT and CDR2 YYEEEE. The CDR3 sequence: CASSLTGTDTQYF. CDR3 bases: TGTGCCAGCAGCTTGACAGGCACAGATACGCAGTATTTT.

The chain carries TRBV5-8 and TRBJ2-3; 8 bases are shared with TRBD1. The CDR3 is 15 residues long. V trimming: 4 bases; J trimming: 0 bases; junction bases outside the gene matches: 4. Germline V gene data show CDR1 as SGHTS and CDR2 as YDEGEE. As DNA, the CDR3 is TGTGCCAGCAGCCAGCAGGGGGCTAGCACAGATACGCAGTATTTT. Amino acids: CASSQQGASTDTQYF.

This clone has more than one count but fewer than ten. The rearrangement joins TRBV7-9 to TRBJ2-1; weak D call: TRBD2 (6 bases). Germline V gene data show CDR1 as SEHNR and CDR2 as FQNEAQ (reference sequence). This CDR3 comprises 15 residues. V was cut by 2 bases and J by 4 bases, with 12 bases left in between. DNA of the CDR3: TGTGCCAGCAGCTTATCGTCGGGAGTTTACAATGAGCAGTTCTTC. Protein sequence: CASSLSSGVYNEQFF.

The chain links TRBV7-9 to TRBJ2-7, with TRBD2 matching 12 bases. CDR3 size: 15 residues. V gave up 5 bases and J gave up 2 bases; unmatched junction bases: 4. Germline CDR1 is SEHNR and CDR2 is FQNEAQ (reference sequence). The CDR3 DNA is TGTGCCAGCAGCGACGGACTAGCGGGGACCTACGAGCAGTACTTC. Protein product: CASSDGLAGTYEQYF.

This sequence joins TRBV6-1 and TRBJ2-7; 7 bases line up with TRBD1. CDR3 size: 14 residues. Trimming removed 5 bases from V and 6 bases from J; junction bases left unmatched: 10. CDR1 MNHNS and CDR2 SASEGT come from the germline V gene. The CDR3 sequence: CASSRDRDSGEQYF. In DNA form, the CDR3 reads TGTGCCAGCAGTCGAGACAGGGATTCGGGCGAGCAGTACTTC.

V gene TRBV27 combines with J gene TRBJ2-2; TRBD1 agrees at 9 bases. This CDR3 contains 15 residues. The junction had 6 bases not matched to a gene; V was cut back by 6 bases and J by 4 bases. CDR1 and CDR2 from the germline V gene are MNHEY and SMNVEV (reference sequence). The CDR3 sequence is CASSSGQGGTGELFF. The CDR3 bases are TGTGCCAGCAGCTCGGGACAGGGAGGCACCGGGGAGCTGTTTTTT.